A selection of T cell receptor beta chains follows, all from one sample in a study of long-term antiretroviral therapy in people with HIV. Profiled with immunoSEQ multiplex PCR; TCRdb holds only in-frame clones, not every one. The sample has about 28,000 clones, roughly 96% seen once. The source material was unsorted PBMCs, sampled 6 to 6.5 years after starting antiretroviral therapy. These receptor sequences come from a young man with HIV. The conserved cysteine and the conserved F or W are not part of the CDR3 here. Each record gives: V gene, clone size, CDR3 protein. Where a row states a size, it is once, few, many or the class of an expanded clone; other rows omit it.

TRBV4-1,-,ASSQPVGLRAATQY
TRBV6-5,-,ASSYQGGNTEAF
TRBV7-2,-,ASSSRTGRYSPLH
TRBV7-9,-,ASSLVDGRADEQF
TRBV6-5,-,ASTWGGWGTGELF
TRBV9,-,ASSVVRVRSYEQY
TRBV14,-,ASSLKSGGPSYEQY
TRBV6-1,-,ASSDEQY
TRBV7-2,once,ASSTMTGALQETQY
TRBV11-2,-,ASSPLASGDYNEQF
TRBV30,-,AWSLLEESNSPLH
TRBV5-1,few,ASSLFLDNEQF
TRBV6-1,-,ASSEQGGVETQY
TRBV29-1,-,SVSRGTHLVGEQY
TRBV6-6,-,ASRDGTGASETQY
TRBV5-5,-,ASSSIRDEQY
TRBV2,-,ASTLGPETQY
TRBV6-1,-,ASSVRGGSGEQY
TRBV2,-,ASIGQGWGTEAF
TRBV19,-,ASSIRTANYGYT
TRBV7-6,-,ASSSPGRASEDTIY
TRBV29-1,-,SVQPGQGARAGELF
TRBV25-1,-,ASSGGLANEQY
TRBV5-1,-,ASSPTGSSGNTIY